This is a list of T cell receptor beta chains from one sample in a study of blood T cell repertoires in COVID-19. Some clones are missing from TCRdb's copy, which holds only in-frame ones; the method was immunoSEQ multiplex PCR. The sample holds about 370,000 clones; 80% to 90% are singletons and the top ten take roughly 1%. Material for sequencing was PBMCs or T cells enriched from blood (not recorded which). The receptors originated from a man younger than 30 who had recovered from COVID-19. The CDR3 runs from the conserved cysteine through the conserved F or W. Fields, in order: D gene, J gene, clone size, V gene, CDR3 DNA, CDR3 protein. A D gene is named only where the DNA matches it firmly. Not every row has a clone size; where given, it reads once, few, many or a size class.

NA | TRBJ1-5 | NA | TRBV24-1 | TGTGCCACCTCTGATACAGGGCGTAGCAATCAGCCCCAGCATTTT | CATSDTGRSNQPQHF
NA | TRBJ2-7 | NA | TRBV25-1 | TGTGCCAGTACAGGGATCGACTACGAGCAGTACTTC | CASTGIDYEQYF
NA | TRBJ1-2 | NA | TRBV7-2 | TGTGCCAGCAGCTTTTTTCAAGGACTCAACTATGGCTACACCTTC | CASSFFQGLNYGYTF
NA | TRBJ2-1 | NA | TRBV5-4 | TGTGCCAGCAGCCTGAGTAATTACAATGAGCAGTTCTTC | CASSLSNYNEQFF
NA | TRBJ2-5 | once | TRBV25-1 | TGTGCCAGTGGGACTGGCCAAGAGACCCAGTACTTC | CASGTGQETQYF
TRBD1 | TRBJ1-4 | NA | TRBV23-1 | TGCGCCAGCAGTCATACCGGGACAGGGCACAATGAAAAACTGTTTTTT | CASSHTGTGHNEKLFF
TRBD2 | TRBJ2-1 | NA | TRBV4-2 | TGTGCCAGCAGCCAAGATTATCGGGGGGGCCGTAATGAGCAGTTCTTC | CASSQDYRGGRNEQFF
NA | TRBJ2-2 | NA | TRBV14 | TGTGCCAGCAGCCAACGTTCGGTGGCCGGGGAGCTGTTTTTT | CASSQRSVAGELFF
TRBD1 | TRBJ1-5 | NA | TRBV7-9 | TGTGCCAGCAGCGATACAGGGGTAAAGGAGGGCAATCAGCCCCAGCATTTT | CASSDTGVKEGNQPQHF
TRBD1 | TRBJ2-3 | NA | TRBV6-6 | TGTGCCAGCAGTTCCGGGCAGGGGGCAGATACGCAGTATTTT | CASSSGQGADTQYF
NA | TRBJ1-2 | NA | TRBV19 | TGTGCCAGTAGTATCCACAGCCAAGGCTATGGCTACACCTTC | CASSIHSQGYGYTF
TRBD1 | TRBJ2-7 | NA | TRBV5-1 | TGCGCCAGCTCCCCCAGACCCGGGACAGAGAAATACGAGCAGTACTTC | CASSPRPGTEKYEQYF
TRBD2 | TRBJ2-1 | NA | TRBV27 | TGCGCAACGGGAGGGGGATACAATGAGCAGTTCTTC | CATGGGYNEQFF
TRBD1 | TRBJ1-2 | NA | TRBV10-3 | TGTGCCCTTCGGAGGGGGACAGGGGACTATGGCTACACCTTC | CALRRGTGDYGYTF
TRBD1 | TRBJ2-3 | NA | TRBV27 | TGTGCCAGCACTCCTTTAAGGACAGGGCTCGTAGATACGCAGTATTTT | CASTPLRTGLVDTQYF
TRBD1 | TRBJ1-4 | NA | TRBV6-1 | TGTGCCAGCAGTGAGACCGGGCAGGGGGCAAGGACTAATGAAAAACTGTTTTTT | CASSETGQGARTNEKLFF
TRBD1 | TRBJ1-2 | NA | TRBV6-5 | TGTGCCAGCAGTCCCGGACAGGGCTATTATGGCTACACCTTC | CASSPGQGYYGYTF
TRBD1 | TRBJ2-5 | NA | TRBV6-2/TRBV6-3 | TGTGCCAGCAGTCCCGGGACAGGGGGCCAAGAGACCCAGTACTTC | CASSPGTGGQETQYF
TRBD1 | TRBJ1-3 | NA | TRBV5-1 | TGCGCCAGCAGCCCCGGGACAGCCGGAAACACCATATATTTT | CASSPGTAGNTIYF
NA | TRBJ1-1 | NA | TRBV9 | TGTGCCAGCAGCGTCGGGGAATTGCACGCTGAAGCTTTCTTT | CASSVGELHAEAFF
NA | TRBJ1-4 | NA | TRBV14 | TGTGCCAGCAGCCATAGGACAATACCGAATGAAAAACTGTTTTTT | CASSHRTIPNEKLFF
NA | TRBJ2-5 | NA | TRBV6-1 | TGTGCCAGCAGTGAATTTACCCTGGGGGGAGAGACCCAGTACTTC | CASSEFTLGGETQYF
TRBD1 | TRBJ1-3 | NA | TRBV9 | TGTGCCAGCAGCGCCTTACAGGGGGCGAGCTCTGGAAACACCATATATTTT | CASSALQGASSGNTIYF
NA | TRBJ2-3 | NA | TRBV9 | TGTGCCAGCAGCGTCCGCGAACTAGCCGATACGCAGTATTTT | CASSVRELADTQYF
TRBD2 | TRBJ2-2 | few | TRBV2 | TGTGCCAGCAGACTAGCGGGGGGGCGCGTGAACACCGGGGAGCTGTTTTTT | CASRLAGGRVNTGELFF
TRBD1 | TRBJ2-7 | NA | TRBV28 | TGTGCCAGCAGTTTTGGGGACAGGCCATCCTACGAGCAGTACTTC | CASSFGDRPSYEQYF
TRBD2 | TRBJ2-7 | NA | TRBV5-1 | TGCGCCAGCAGCTTGGTTCGAGCGGGGGACTCCTACGAGCAGTACTTC | CASSLVRAGDSYEQYF
TRBD2 | TRBJ2-3 | few | TRBV6-2/TRBV6-3 | TGTGCCAGCAGTTTGACTAGCGGGAGCACAGATACGCAGTATTTT | CASSLTSGSTDTQYF
NA | TRBJ1-2 | NA | TRBV6-5 | TGTGCCAGCAGTTACTCGGGCGGGGGCCATGGCTACACCTTC | CASSYSGGGHGYTF
TRBD2 | TRBJ2-3 | NA | TRBV6-5 | TGTGCCAGCCTAGCGGGGGCCAACACAGATACGCAGTATTTT | CASLAGANTDTQYF
TRBD1 | TRBJ1-5 | NA | TRBV19 | TGTGCCAGTAGTATGCCTCGAACAGGGGGCGGCTATAGCAATCAGCCCCAGCATTTT | CASSMPRTGGGYSNQPQHF
TRBD1 | TRBJ2-7 | NA | TRBV19 | TGTGCCAGTAGTATCCGGGACAGGGGGCACGAGCAGTACTTC | CASSIRDRGHEQYF
TRBD2 | TRBJ2-5 | NA | TRBV13 | TGTGCCAGCAGCTTAGTGGGGGGGGAGACCCAGTACTTC | CASSLVGGETQYF
NA | TRBJ1-1 | NA | TRBV5-1 | TGCGCCAGCAGCTTGGTTTTAGGGGTGAACACTGAAGCTTTCTTT | CASSLVLGVNTEAFF
NA | TRBJ1-3 | NA | TRBV9 | TGTGCCAGCAGCGTAGAACCGAGGGTATCTGGAAACACCATATATTTT | CASSVEPRVSGNTIYF
TRBD2 | TRBJ2-1 | NA | TRBV30 | TGTGCCTGGTCGACTAGCGGGGTCCAGTTCTTC | CAWSTSGVQFF
NA | TRBJ2-3 | NA | TRBV7-9 | TGTGCCAGCAGCCTCCCTAGGGGTCCCGATACGCAGTATTTT | CASSLPRGPDTQYF
NA | TRBJ1-4 | NA | TRBV5-4 | TGTGCCAGCAGCTTGGGCGAGGGGGTAATAGCAACTAATGAAAAACTGTTTTTT | CASSLGEGVIATNEKLFF
TRBD1 | TRBJ2-7 | NA | TRBV6-5 | TGTGCCAGCACATCCAGGGGGATCTACGAGCAGTACTTC | CASTSRGIYEQYF
TRBD1 | TRBJ1-1 | NA | TRBV27 | TGTGCCAGCAGTTCTACCCGACAGGGTGGTGATAACACTGAAGCTTTCTTT | CASSSTRQGGDNTEAFF
NA | TRBJ2-7 | NA | TRBV4-1 | TGCGCCAGCAGCCAGGCACCCTCGAGAGGGCCCTACGAGCAGTACTTC | CASSQAPSRGPYEQYF
NA | TRBJ1-3 | NA | TRBV10-1 | TGCGCCAGCAGTGATGGGTCTAGCTCTGGAAACACCATATATTTT | CASSDGSSSGNTIYF
NA | TRBJ2-7 | once | TRBV20-1 | TGCAGTGGTGACAGCTATTACGAGCAGTACTTC | CSGDSYYEQYF
NA | TRBJ2-2 | NA | TRBV11-2 | TGTGCCAGCAGCTTAGTGGGGGGTTTGGTCGGGGAGCTGTTTTTT | CASSLVGGLVGELFF
NA | TRBJ1-6 | NA | TRBV2 | TGTGCCAGCAGTGTTCTACTCTATAATTCACCCCTCCACTTT | CASSVLLYNSPLHF
NA | TRBJ2-2 | NA | TRBV12-5 | TGTGCTAGTGGTTTGGTCTGGGGGCCGAGGACCGGGGAGCTGTTTTTT | CASGLVWGPRTGELFF
NA | TRBJ1-5 | NA | TRBV30 | TGTGCCTGGAGTGGGGGGCAGGGTACCAATCAGCCCCAGCATTTT | CAWSGGQGTNQPQHF
NA | TRBJ1-1 | NA | TRBV6-2/TRBV6-3 | TGTGCCAGCAGTTACAGGGGGAGGGCCTCTGAAGCTTTCTTT | CASSYRGRASEAFF
NA | TRBJ2-7 | NA | TRBV1 | TGCACCAGCAGCCAAGAGGATTGGAGATTCTACGAGCAGTACTTC | CTSSQEDWRFYEQYF
TRBD2 | TRBJ2-3 | NA | TRBV25-1 | TGTGCCAGCAGGAGTGGGGGGGGTTACACAGATACGCAGTATTTT | CASRSGGGYTDTQYF
NA | TRBJ2-1 | NA | TRBV18 | TGTGCCAGCTCACCACCGACGACAGTGAACGAGCAGTTCTTC | CASSPPTTVNEQFF
TRBD1 | TRBJ1-2 | NA | TRBV7-9 | TGTGCCAGCAGCTGGGGGACAGATGAATTTTGCACCTTC | CASSWGTDEFCTF